One sample yielded the 6 T cell receptor beta chains listed below, sequenced in a study of blood T cell repertoires in COVID-19. Clones were sequenced by immunoSEQ multiplex PCR, and TCRdb holds only the in-frame ones, with some missing. The table shows fewer than 300,000 clones, with about four fifths occurring only once. Sequencing was performed on PBMCs or T cells enriched from blood (not recorded which). All receptors derive from a man in his forties who had been exposed to COVID-19.

The V gene is TRBV6-5, the J gene TRBJ2-5; 7 bases map to TRBD1. Germline V gene sequence: CDR1 MNHEY, CDR2 SVGAGI. Trimming removed 6 bases from V and 1 base from J; junction bases left unmatched: 5. CDR3 length: 14 residues. The chain's CDR3 is CASRKGDSQETQYF. Here the CDR3 DNA reads TGTGCCAGCAGGAAGGGGGACAGCCAAGAGACCCAGTACTTC.

The chain carries TRBV12-3 or TRBV12-4 and TRBJ2-1; D not certain. The CDR3 runs 12 residues. V lost 3 bases and J lost 13, with 13 bases in between. The chain's CDR3 is CASSFVVDCQFF. The CDR3 DNA is TGTGCCAGCAGTTTTGTAGTAGACTGTCAGTTCTTC.

The V call is TRBV5-5, the J call TRBJ1-5; D unclear. Trimming took 6 bases from V and 3 from J, leaving 7 bases between them. CDR1 is SGHKS, CDR2 YYEKEE, per germline (reference sequence). CDR3 length: 12 residues. CDR3 sequence reads: CASNSDNQPQHF. The DNA for the CDR3 is TGTGCCAGCAACTCTGACAATCAGCCCCAGCATTTT.

The chain employs TRBV20-1 and TRBJ2-1, with a weak D call TRBD2 (5 bases). The CDR3 is 13 residues long. Between the trimmed V and J ends, which lost 3 bases and 5 bases, there was a span of 11 bases. Germline-derived CDR1 and CDR2 are DFQATT and SNEGSKA (reference sequence). This chain's CDR3 is CSASSRANNEQFF. As DNA, the CDR3 is TGCAGTGCTAGTTCGCGGGCCAACAATGAGCAGTTCTTC.

The chain recombines TRBV10-1 with TRBJ2-2; TRBD1 aligns across 10 bases. CDR1 is WNHNN, CDR2 SYGVQD, per germline (reference sequence). With V trimmed by 2 bases and J by 7 bases, 7 bases remained unmatched. The CDR3 runs to 16 residues. The CDR3 region is CASSELGQGTGGELFF. CDR3 sequence (DNA): TGCGCCAGCAGTGAGCTGGGACAGGGGACAGGCGGGGAGCTGTTTTTT.

This chain uses TRBV9 with TRBJ2-1, with a weak D call TRBD2 (6 bases). This CDR3 region has 17 residues. V was clipped by 1 base and J by 2 bases, with 16 bases between them. Germline lookup yields CDR1 SGDLS and CDR2 YYNGEE. CDR3 loop: CASSVNPGSSAYNEQFF. The CDR3, as DNA: TGTGCCAGCAGCGTAAATCCTGGGTCTAGCGCCTACAATGAGCAGTTCTTC.